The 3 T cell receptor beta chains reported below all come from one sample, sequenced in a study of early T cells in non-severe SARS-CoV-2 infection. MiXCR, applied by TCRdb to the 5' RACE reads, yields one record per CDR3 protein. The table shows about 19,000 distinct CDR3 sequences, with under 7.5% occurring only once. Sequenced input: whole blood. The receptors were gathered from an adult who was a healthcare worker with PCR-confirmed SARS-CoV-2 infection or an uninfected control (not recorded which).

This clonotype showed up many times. In DNA form, the CDR3 reads TGTGCCAGCAGTTACTTGGGACAATACAATGAGCAGTTCTTC. Residues: CASSYLGQYNEQFF. V usage is TRBV6-5 and J usage is TRBJ2-1; weak D call: TRBD1 (6 bases). Germline V gene lookup returns CDR1 MNHEY and CDR2 SVGAGI. Trimming pared 1 base from V and 4 bases from J, leaving 8 bases between. This CDR3 has 14 amino acids.

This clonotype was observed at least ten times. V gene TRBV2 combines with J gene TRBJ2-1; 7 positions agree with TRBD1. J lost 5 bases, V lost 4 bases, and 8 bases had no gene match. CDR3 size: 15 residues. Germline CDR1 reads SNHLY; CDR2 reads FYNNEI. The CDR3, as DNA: TGTGCCAGCAGTGTCAGGGGGATTTGGGACAATGAGCAGTTCTTC. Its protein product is CASSVRGIWDNEQFF.

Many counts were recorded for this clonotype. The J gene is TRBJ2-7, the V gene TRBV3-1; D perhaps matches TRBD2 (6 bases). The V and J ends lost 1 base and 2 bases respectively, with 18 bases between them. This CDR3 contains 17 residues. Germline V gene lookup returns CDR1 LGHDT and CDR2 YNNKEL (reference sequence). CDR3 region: CASSQGLAWLNPYEQYF. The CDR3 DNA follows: TGTGCCAGCAGCCAAGGGCTAGCGTGGCTGAATCCCTACGAGCAGTACTTC.